The 27 T cell receptor beta chains below come from one sample, sequenced in a study of blood T cell repertoires in COVID-19. Assay used: immunoSEQ multiplex PCR; TCRdb lists only in-frame clones, some missing. This sample has 55,000 to 80,000 clones, with about 86% found just once. The sequencing input was peripheral blood. The receptor source for this set is a human donor in a cohort sampled during active COVID-19.

This clone was counted only a few times. The V call is TRBV11-2, the J call TRBJ2-7; 7 nucleotides agree with TRBD1. The V segment lost 6 bases and the J segment 11 bases; nucleotides outside the gene matches: 7. In germline, CDR1 is SGHAT, CDR2 FQNNGV. This CDR3 is built from 11 residues. CDR3 region: CASSSEGTEYF. The CDR3, as DNA: TGTGCCAGCAGTTCAGAAGGGACAGAGTACTTC.

This clone was counted a few times. The chain couples TRBV6-1 to TRBJ2-3; 10 nucleotides agree with TRBD2. The germline CDR1 and CDR2 sequences are MNHNS and SASEGT. Trimming at V came to 2 bases and at J to 1 base, leaving 6 bases not matched to a gene. The CDR3 runs to 17 residues. The DNA for the CDR3 is TGTGCCAGCAGTGAACTAGCGGGGGAAACGGGCACAGATACGCAGTATTTT. Protein sequence: CASSELAGETGTDTQYF.

J is TRBJ2-2 and V is TRBV13, with TRBD1 identical over 10 bases. J lost 5 bases, V lost 3 bases, and 0 bases had no gene match. CDR3 size: 14 residues. CDR1 and CDR2 (germline): PRHDT, FYEKMQ (reference sequence). CDR3 region: CASSLGQGTGELFF. The CDR3 coding sequence is TGTGCCAGCAGCTTGGGACAGGGGACCGGGGAGCTGTTTTTT. Based on the CDR3 plus reference TRBV13 and TRBJ2-2, the full variable domain is AAGVIQSPRHLIKEKRETATLKCYPIPRHDTVYWYQQGPGQDPQFLISFYEKMQSDKGSIPDRFSAQQFSDYHSELNMSSLELGDSALYFCASSLGQGTGELFFGEGSRLTVL.

The chain is built from TRBV2 and TRBJ2-3; TRBD2 aligns across 9 bases. V shed 4 bases and J 5 bases; nucleotides not matched to a gene: 7. The V gene's germline CDR1 is SNHLY and CDR2 FYNNEI. This CDR3 comprises 15 residues. The DNA of the CDR3 is TGTGCCAGCAGTGGAACAGCGGGGGGCGTAGATACGCAGTATTTT. Translating it yields CASSGTAGGVDTQYF.

This chain joins TRBV6-6 and TRBJ1-1; D call uncertain. CDR1 and CDR2 from the germline V gene are MNHNY and SVGAGI (reference sequence). CDR3 length equals 15 residues. The V gene lost 2 bases and the J gene lost 3 bases, with 13 bases spanning the gap. The CDR3 here is CASSYLEGGDTEAFF. In nucleotides, the CDR3 is TGTGCCAGCAGTTACCTCGAGGGTGGGGACACTGAAGCTTTCTTT.

V usage is TRBV28 and J usage is TRBJ2-5; possible D gene TRBD1, 6 bases. The V gene lost 0 bases and the J gene lost 5 bases, with 7 bases spanning the gap. CDR1 MDHEN and CDR2 SYDVKM come from the germline V gene. This CDR3 comprises 13 residues. The CDR3 reads CASSLWQGETQYF. CDR3 nucleotide sequence: TGTGCCAGCAGTTTATGGCAGGGGGAGACCCAGTACTTC. Combining the CDR3 with reference TRBV28 and TRBJ2-5 gives the whole variable domain DVKVTQSSRYLVKRTGEKVFLECVQDMDHENMFWYRQDPGLGLRLIYFSYDVKMKEKGDIPEGYSVSREKKERFSLILESASTNQTSMYLCASSLWQGETQYFGPGTRLLVL.

The V and J genes are TRBV6-6 and TRBJ1-1, with 7 bases matching TRBD1. The CDR3 length is 13 residues. J was trimmed by 7 bases and V by 6 bases; bases with no gene match: 8. Germline values: CDR1 MNHNY, CDR2 SVGAGI (reference sequence). The CDR3 reads CASSPRQGHEAFF. CDR3 nucleotides: TGTGCCAGCAGCCCCCGACAGGGACATGAAGCTTTCTTT.

The chain has TRBV5-4 and TRBJ1-1; no clear D gene. This CDR3 contains 15 residues. The V and J ends lost 0 bases and 0 bases respectively, with 9 bases between them. Per the germline V gene, CDR1 is SGHNT and CDR2 is YYREEE (reference sequence). The CDR3 bases are TGTGCCAGCAGCTTGGACGGACTAATGAACACTGAAGCTTTCTTT. It yields the protein CASSLDGLMNTEAFF.

This clone was recorded only once. The chain employs TRBV24-1 and TRBJ2-3, with 7 bases lining up with TRBD2. This CDR3 region has 12 residues. Germline CDR1 is KGHDR and CDR2 is SFDVKD. With V trimmed by 9 bases and J by 3 bases, 2 bases remained unmatched. CDR3 loop: CATGGDTDTQYF. CDR3 DNA sequence: TGTGCCACCGGGGGGGATACAGATACGCAGTATTTT.

This chain connects TRBV9 to TRBJ2-3; D gene ambiguous. V lost 1 base, J lost 4 bases, and 10 bases lay in between. CDR3 length: 14 amino acids. CDR1 and CDR2 (germline): SGDLS, YYNGEE. The CDR3 spells CASSVQRHSDTQYF. The CDR3 bases are TGTGCCAGCAGCGTACAGAGGCACTCAGATACGCAGTATTTT.

The chain recombines TRBV5-4 with TRBJ1-6, with a possible D match to TRBD1 (5 bases). The CDR3 is 15 residues long. The V gene's germline CDR1 is SGHNT and CDR2 YYREEE (reference sequence). Trimming removed 0 bases from V and 7 bases from J, with 11 bases in between. The CDR3, as DNA: TGTGCCAGCAGCTTGGGGGGGGACGGGAATTCACCCCTCCACTTT. Its translation: CASSLGGDGNSPLHF.

The genes are TRBV30 and TRBJ2-1; D not certain. CDR1 and CDR2 (germline): GTSNPN, SVGIG (reference sequence). The CDR3 consists of 14 residues. V lost 3 bases and J lost 5, with 14 bases in between. The CDR3 nucleotides read TGTGCCTGGAGCACCCCGAGTTTAAACAATGAGCAGTTCTTC. This encodes CAWSTPSLNNEQFF. Drawing the rest from reference TRBV30 and TRBJ2-1, the complete variable domain is SQTIHQWPATLVQPVGSPLSLECTVEGTSNPNLYWYRQAAGRGLQLLFYSVGIGQISSEVPQNLSASRPQDRQFILSSKKLLLSDSGFYLCAWSTPSLNNEQFFGPGTRLTVL.

This chain links TRBV24-1 with TRBJ2-2; 7 bases are shared with TRBD1. Germline CDR1 is KGHDR and CDR2 is SFDVKD. This CDR3 is built from 17 residues. V trimming: 4 bases; J trimming: 1 base; junction bases outside the gene matches: 8. The CDR3 DNA reads as TGTGCCACCAGTGACCAGACCGGGACAGTGAACACCGGGGAGCTGTTTTTT. This gives the protein CATSDQTGTVNTGELFF.

The genes are TRBV10-3 and TRBJ1-6; D possibly corresponds to TRBD1 (6 bases). Germline V gene data show CDR1 as ENHRY and CDR2 as SYGVKD. V lost 6 bases to trimming and J lost 6 bases, with 12 bases between them. The CDR3 runs 14 residues. The CDR3 sequence: CAISPDSSNSPLHF. In DNA, the CDR3 is TGTGCCATCAGCCCGGACAGCTCTAATTCACCCCTCCACTTT.

The J gene is TRBJ2-7, the V gene TRBV30; TRBD1 is a possible D gene (5 bases). Germline V gene data show CDR1 as GTSNPN and CDR2 as SVGIG (reference sequence). The V gene lost 2 bases and the J gene lost 5 bases, with 10 bases spanning the gap. The CDR3 extends over 12 amino acids. This CDR3 is CAWSRQGHEQYF. CDR3 sequence (DNA): TGTGCCTGGAGTCGCCAGGGCCACGAGCAGTACTTC.

The chain carries TRBV14 and TRBJ2-7; 7 nucleotides line up with TRBD1. Looked up from germline, CDR1 is SGHDN and CDR2 is FVKESK. Losses at the gene ends were 4 bases for V and 4 bases for J; bases not matched to a gene: 13. The CDR3 sequence is 16 residues long. CDR3 sequence: CASSLLDRDILYEQYF. The CDR3 DNA sequence: TGTGCCAGCAGCCTCCTTGACAGGGATATCTTATACGAGCAGTACTTC.

This clone was seen only once. The J gene is TRBJ1-2, the V gene TRBV5-4; D gene unclear. This CDR3 has 14 residues. Germline values: CDR1 SGHNT, CDR2 YYREEE (reference sequence). Trimming took off 4 bases at V and 4 bases at J, with 14 bases between the two ends. CDR3 region: CASSPQDYGYGYTF. Written as DNA, the CDR3 is TGTGCCAGCAGCCCCCAGGATTACGGCTATGGCTACACCTTC.

Points on this clone: A junction end diverges from the germline sequence, so it may reflect a read error. The chain employs TRBV19 and TRBJ1-4, with D perhaps matching TRBD1 (5 bases). Germline assignment: CDR1 LNHDA and CDR2 SQIVND (reference sequence). This CDR3 region has 17 residues. The DNA of the CDR3 is TGTGCCAGTAGCATAGGGCCGAGAGCGGGGGAAGGTGAAAAACTGTTTTTT. Its translation: CASSIGPRAGEGEKLFF.

The chain is built from TRBV12-3 or TRBV12-4 and TRBJ1-2; maybe TRBD1 (5 bases). The CDR3 length is 13 residues. Trimming left V 3 bases short and J 8 bases short, with 13 bases between. For the CDR3, the DNA is TGTGCCAGCAGTTTTGGCAGGGTGAACGGCTACACCTTC. Its protein product is CASSFGRVNGYTF.

This clone occurred once. The rearrangement uses TRBV7-9 and TRBJ1-4; TRBD1 might be the D (6 bases). Germline CDR1 SEHNR, CDR2 FQNEAQ (reference sequence). This CDR3 comprises 13 residues. The V and J ends lost 5 bases and 4 bases respectively, with 8 bases between them. CDR3 loop: CASSLDSNEKLFF. Written as DNA, the CDR3 is TGTGCCAGCAGCCTGGACAGTAATGAAAAACTGTTTTTT. Full variable domain (remainder filled in from reference TRBV7-9 and TRBJ1-4): DTGVSQNPRHKITKRGQNVTFRCDPISEHNRLYWYRQTLGQGPEFLTYFQNEAQLEKSRLLSDRFSAERPKGSFSTLEIQRTEQGDSAMYLCASSLDSNEKLFFGSGTQLSVL.

This chain joins TRBV5-4 and TRBJ2-3, with D maybe TRBD1 (6 bases). The CDR3 covers 16 residues. The V and J ends lost 1 base and 5 bases respectively, with 17 bases between them. The germline CDR1 and CDR2 sequences are SGHNT and YYREEE (reference sequence). CDR3 DNA: TGTGCCAGCAGCTTGTATGGCAGGGGCATAGAAGATACGCAGTATTTT. Translated, it gives CASSLYGRGIEDTQYF.

The chain employs TRBV2 and TRBJ2-3; 11 positions agree with TRBD2. From germline, CDR1 is SNHLY and CDR2 FYNNEI. Germline trimming cut 5 bases from V and 1 base from J; bases unmatched to any gene: 2. There are 15 residues in the CDR3. The CDR3 here is CASSLGLAGTDTQYF. CDR3 in DNA: TGTGCCAGCAGTTTGGGACTAGCGGGCACAGATACGCAGTATTTT.

J is TRBJ2-7 and V is TRBV3-1 (or the pseudogene TRBV3-2), with D possibly being TRBD2 (6 bases). Germline loops: CDR1 LGHDT, CDR2 YNNKEL (reference sequence). With 7 bases removed from V and 4 bases from J, the gap between germline ends came to 14 bases. CDR3 length: 13 residues. In nucleotides, the CDR3 is TGTGCCAGCACCCAGGCGGGGACTTACGAGCAGTACTTC. This sequence encodes CASTQAGTYEQYF.

The chain joins TRBV7-6 to TRBJ2-6; 8 nucleotides match TRBD1. This CDR3 comprises 18 residues. V shed 3 bases and J 0 bases; nucleotides not matched to a gene: 7. CDR1 is SGHVS, CDR2 FNYEAQ, per germline. CDR3 region: CASSFQGAFSSGANVLTF. The CDR3 DNA sequence: TGTGCCAGCAGCTTCCAGGGGGCGTTTAGCTCTGGGGCCAACGTCCTGACTTTC. The full variable domain, in which reference TRBV7-6 and TRBJ2-6 provide the parts outside the CDR3, is GAGVSQSPRYKVTKRGQDVALRCDPISGHVSLYWYRQALGQGPEFLTYFNYEAQQDKSGLPNDRFSAERPEGSISTLTIQRTEQRDSAMYRCASSFQGAFSSGANVLTFGAGSRLTVL.

This clone was found a few times. The V and J genes are TRBV7-2 and TRBJ2-7, with 12 nucleotides matching TRBD2. The CDR3 length is 16 residues. Germline values: CDR1 SGHTA, CDR2 FQGNSA. J was trimmed by 7 bases and V by 0 bases; bases with no gene match: 7. The CDR3 nucleotides read TGTGCCAGCAGCTTAGCGGGGCTAGCGGGGGGGCAAGAGCAGTACTTC. The encoded protein is CASSLAGLAGGQEQYF.

The V gene is TRBV30, the J gene TRBJ1-2, with D perhaps TRBD1 (5 bases). Germline lookup yields CDR1 GTSNPN and CDR2 SVGIG (reference sequence). This CDR3 spans 14 amino acids. V was shortened by 2 bases and J by 5 bases, with 15 bases between the two germline ends. CDR3 nucleotides: TGTGCCTGGAGTAATCAGGCAGGGCTTTATGGCTACACCTTC. It is translated as CAWSNQAGLYGYTF.

In its sample, this clone was seen a few times. The genes are TRBV15 and TRBJ2-7, with 8 bases that match TRBD2. V was clipped by 5 bases and J by 0 bases; unmatched bases: 15. The CDR3 extends over 18 amino acids. The germline V gene encodes CDR1 LNHNV and CDR2 YYDKDF (reference sequence). The CDR3, as DNA: TGTGCCACCAGCTCGGGGGGCACGGGGGGGCCCTACTCCTACGAGCAGTACTTC. Translating it yields CATSSGGTGGPYSYEQYF.